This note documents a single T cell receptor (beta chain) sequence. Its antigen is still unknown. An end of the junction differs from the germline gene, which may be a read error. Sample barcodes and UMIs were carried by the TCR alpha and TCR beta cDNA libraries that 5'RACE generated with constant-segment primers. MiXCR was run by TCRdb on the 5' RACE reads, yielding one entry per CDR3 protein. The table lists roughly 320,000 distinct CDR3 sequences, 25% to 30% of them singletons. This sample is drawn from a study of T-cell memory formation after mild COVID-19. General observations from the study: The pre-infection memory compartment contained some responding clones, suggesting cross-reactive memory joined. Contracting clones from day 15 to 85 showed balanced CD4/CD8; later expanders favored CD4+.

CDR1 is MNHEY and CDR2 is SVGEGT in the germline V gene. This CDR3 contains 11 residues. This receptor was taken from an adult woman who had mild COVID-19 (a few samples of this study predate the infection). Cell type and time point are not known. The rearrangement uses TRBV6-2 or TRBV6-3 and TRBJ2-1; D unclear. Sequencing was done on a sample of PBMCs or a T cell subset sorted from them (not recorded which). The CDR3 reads CASSYGAERIF. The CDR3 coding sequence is TGTGCCAGCAGTTACGGCGCAGAGAGGATCTTC.